This is a list of T cell receptor beta chains from one sample in a study of human T cells and chemical hapten exposure. MiXCR was run by TCRdb on the RACE reads, yielding one entry per CDR3 protein. The sample holds around 380,000 distinct CDR3 sequences, approximately 5% seen once. The specimen was whole blood, collected in connection with sensitization to the hapten diphenylcyclopropenone (DPC). The receptors shown here come from a woman aged 18-35 years with alopecia areata. Some clones in this sample may be carry-over from other donors' samples. CDR3s include the opening cysteine and the closing phenylalanine or tryptophan. D genes are given only for firm matches. Where a row states a size, it is once, few, many or the class of an expanded clone; other rows omit it.

d_gene	v_gene	abundance	j_gene	CDR3aa	CDR3nt
TRBD1	TRBV5-4	NA	TRBJ1-1	CASSADRGRRRNTEAFF	TGTGCCAGCAGTGCCGACAGGGGGCGAAGACGGAACACTGAAGCTTTCTTT
NA	TRBV10-2	many	TRBJ1-1	CASAREMNTEAFF	TGCGCCAGCGCCAGGGAGATGAACACTGAAGCTTTCTTT
NA	TRBV12-3/TRBV12-4	NA	TRBJ2-1	CASSWGTYNEQFF	TGTGCCAGCAGTTGGGGGACCTACAATGAGCAGTTCTTC
NA	TRBV4-1	few	TRBJ1-6	CASSHGREALLSYNSPLHF	TGCGCCAGCAGCCACGGCCGGGAAGCCCTATTATCCTATAATTCACCCCTCCACTTT
NA	TRBV6-1	few	TRBJ1-4	CASSEAWVGGEKLFF	TGTGCCAGCAGTGAAGCTTGGGTCGGCGGGGAAAAACTGTTTTTT
NA	TRBV12-3/TRBV12-4	NA	TRBJ2-3	CASSYQRGTDTQYF	TGTGCCAGCAGCTATCAAAGGGGTACAGATACGCAGTATTTT
NA	TRBV7-2	NA	TRBJ1-1	CASSLEERAFF	TGTGCCAGCAGCTTAGAGGAGAGAGCTTTCTTT
NA	TRBV10-3	many	TRBJ2-7	CAISPSQRLEQYF	TGTGCCATCAGCCCCTCACAGAGACTAGAGCAGTACTTC
TRBD1	TRBV12-3/TRBV12-4	NA	TRBJ2-7	CASSSPGTGTYEQYF	TGTGCCAGCAGTTCGCCCGGGACAGGGACCTACGAGCAGTACTTC
NA	TRBV20-1	many	TRBJ2-7	CSARRDGYSYEQYF	TGCAGTGCCCGAAGGGACGGTTACTCCTACGAGCAGTACTTC
NA	TRBV7-2	few	TRBJ1-4	CASSLVRAPGEKLFF	TGTGCCAGCAGCTTAGTCCGGGCCCCAGGCGAAAAACTGTTTTTT
NA	TRBV12-3/TRBV12-4	NA	TRBJ2-3	CASSLRRPSTHNYF	TGTGCCAGCAGTCTCCGCCGGCCTAGCACCCACAACTATTTT
TRBD2	TRBV6-5	few	TRBJ2-5	CASSWNSGGYQETQYF	TGTGCCAGCAGTTGGAATAGCGGGGGATACCAAGAGACCCAGTACTTC
NA	TRBV13	few	TRBJ2-6	CASRLQSSGANVLTF	TGTGCCAGCAGACTCCAGAGCTCTGGGGCCAACGTCCTGACTTTC
TRBD1	TRBV14	few	TRBJ1-2	CASSPLDRANYGYTF	TGTGCCAGCAGCCCGTTAGACAGGGCGAACTATGGCTACACCTTC